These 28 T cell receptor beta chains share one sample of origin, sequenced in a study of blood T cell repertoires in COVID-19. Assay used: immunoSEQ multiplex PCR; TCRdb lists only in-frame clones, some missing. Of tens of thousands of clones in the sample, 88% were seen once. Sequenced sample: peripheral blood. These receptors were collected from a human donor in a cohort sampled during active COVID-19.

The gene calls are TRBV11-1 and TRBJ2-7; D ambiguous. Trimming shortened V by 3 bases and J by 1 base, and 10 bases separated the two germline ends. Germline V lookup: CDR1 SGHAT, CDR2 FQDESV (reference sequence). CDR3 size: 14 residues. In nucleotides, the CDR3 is TGTGCCAGCAGCTTCTATCTAGGTTCCTACGAGCAGTACTTC. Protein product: CASSFYLGSYEQYF.

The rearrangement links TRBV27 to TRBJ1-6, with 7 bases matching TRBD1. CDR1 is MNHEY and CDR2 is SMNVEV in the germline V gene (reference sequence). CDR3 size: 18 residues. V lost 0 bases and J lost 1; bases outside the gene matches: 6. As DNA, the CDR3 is TGTGCCAGCAGTTTATCCCCGACGACAGGGTCCTATAATTCACCCCTCCACTTT. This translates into CASSLSPTTGSYNSPLHF.

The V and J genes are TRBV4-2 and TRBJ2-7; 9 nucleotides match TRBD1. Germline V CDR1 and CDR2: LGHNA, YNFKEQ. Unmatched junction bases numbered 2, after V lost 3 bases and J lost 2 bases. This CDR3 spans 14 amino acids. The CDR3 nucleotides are TGTGCCAGCAGCCAGAGGGACAGGGCCTACGAGCAGTACTTC. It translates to CASSQRDRAYEQYF.

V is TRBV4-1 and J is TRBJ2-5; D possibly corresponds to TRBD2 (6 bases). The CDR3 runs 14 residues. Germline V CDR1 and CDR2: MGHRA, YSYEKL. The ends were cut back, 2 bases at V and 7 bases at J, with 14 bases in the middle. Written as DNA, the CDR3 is TGCGCCAGCAGCCAACTGGGGGGTTCGGGGACCCAGTACTTC. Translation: CASSQLGGSGTQYF.

The DNA for the CDR3 is TGTGCCAGCAGCATTCCTAGTGCCACCGGGGAGCTGTTTTTT. It translates to CASSIPSATGELFF. The rearrangement links TRBV5-4 to TRBJ2-2, with D hard to call. The CDR3 has 14 residues. CDR1 SGHNT and CDR2 YYREEE come from the germline V gene (reference sequence). V lost 4 bases and J 4 bases, leaving 11 bases between the germline ends.

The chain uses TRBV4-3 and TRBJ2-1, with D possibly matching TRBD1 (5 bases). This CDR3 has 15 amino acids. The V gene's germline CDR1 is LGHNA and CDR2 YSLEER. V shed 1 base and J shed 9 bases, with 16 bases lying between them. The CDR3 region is CASSQGTSLSVEQFF. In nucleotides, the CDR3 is TGCGCCAGCAGCCAAGGGACAAGCTTATCTGTTGAGCAGTTCTTC.

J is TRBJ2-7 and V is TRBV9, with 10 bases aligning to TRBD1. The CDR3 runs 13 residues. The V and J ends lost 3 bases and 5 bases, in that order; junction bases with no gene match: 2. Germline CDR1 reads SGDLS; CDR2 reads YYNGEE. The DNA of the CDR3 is TGTGCCAGCAGCGATGGGACAGGGGACGAGCAGTACTTC. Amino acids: CASSDGTGDEQYF.

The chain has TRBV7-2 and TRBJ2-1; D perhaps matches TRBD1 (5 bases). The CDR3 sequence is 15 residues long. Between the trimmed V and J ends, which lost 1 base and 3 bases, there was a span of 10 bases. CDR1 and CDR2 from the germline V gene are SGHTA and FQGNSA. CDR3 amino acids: CASSLGQGLYNEQFF. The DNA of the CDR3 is TGTGCCAGCAGCTTAGGGCAGGGCCTCTACAATGAGCAGTTCTTC.

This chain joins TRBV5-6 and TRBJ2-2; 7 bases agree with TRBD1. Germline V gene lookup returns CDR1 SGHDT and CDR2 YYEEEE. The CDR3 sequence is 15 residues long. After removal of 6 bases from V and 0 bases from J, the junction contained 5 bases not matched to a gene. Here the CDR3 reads CASTTQGANTGELFF. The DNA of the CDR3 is TGTGCCAGCACGACGCAGGGGGCGAACACCGGGGAGCTGTTTTTT.

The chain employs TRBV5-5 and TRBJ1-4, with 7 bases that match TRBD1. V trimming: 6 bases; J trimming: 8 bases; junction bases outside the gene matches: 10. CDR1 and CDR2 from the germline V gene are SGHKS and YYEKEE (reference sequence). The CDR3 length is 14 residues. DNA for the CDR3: TGTGCCAGCACCCCAACAGGGGTCGGCGAAAAACTGTTTTTT. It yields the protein CASTPTGVGEKLFF.

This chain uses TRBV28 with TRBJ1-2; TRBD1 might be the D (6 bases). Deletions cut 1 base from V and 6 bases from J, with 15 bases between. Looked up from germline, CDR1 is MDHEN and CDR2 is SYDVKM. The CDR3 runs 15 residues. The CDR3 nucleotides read TGTGCCAGCAGTTTATTTGGAAACAGGGCGGATGGCTACACCTTC. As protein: CASSLFGNRADGYTF.

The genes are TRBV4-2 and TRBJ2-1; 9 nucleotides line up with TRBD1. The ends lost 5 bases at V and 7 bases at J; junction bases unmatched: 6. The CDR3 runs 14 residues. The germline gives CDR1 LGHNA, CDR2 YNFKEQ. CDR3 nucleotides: TGTGCCAGCAGCACCCTCGACAGGGGGAATGAGCAGTTCTTC. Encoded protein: CASSTLDRGNEQFF.

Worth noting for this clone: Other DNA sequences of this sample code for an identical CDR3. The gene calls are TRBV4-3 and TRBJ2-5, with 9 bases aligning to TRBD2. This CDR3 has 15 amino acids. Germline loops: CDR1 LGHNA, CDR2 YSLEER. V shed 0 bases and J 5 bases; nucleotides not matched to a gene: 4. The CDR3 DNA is TGCGCCAGCAGCCAAGAGCGGGGGGGCCAGGAGACCCAGTACTTC. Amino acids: CASSQERGGQETQYF.

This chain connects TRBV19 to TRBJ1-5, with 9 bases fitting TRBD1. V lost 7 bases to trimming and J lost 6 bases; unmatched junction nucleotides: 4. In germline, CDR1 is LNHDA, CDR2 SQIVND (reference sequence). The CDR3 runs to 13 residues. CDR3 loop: CASNGQGSQPQHF. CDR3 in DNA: TGTGCCAGTAATGGACAGGGGAGTCAGCCCCAGCATTTT.

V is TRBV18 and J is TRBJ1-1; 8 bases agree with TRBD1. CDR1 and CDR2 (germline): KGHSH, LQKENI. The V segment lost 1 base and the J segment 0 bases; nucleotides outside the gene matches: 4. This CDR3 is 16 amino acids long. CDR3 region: CASSPLWGQVNTEAFF. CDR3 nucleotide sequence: TGTGCCAGCTCACCACTGTGGGGACAGGTGAACACTGAAGCTTTCTTT.

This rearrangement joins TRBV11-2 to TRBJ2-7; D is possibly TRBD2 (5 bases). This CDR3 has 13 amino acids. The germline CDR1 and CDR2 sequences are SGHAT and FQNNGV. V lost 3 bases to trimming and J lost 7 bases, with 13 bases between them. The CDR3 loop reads CASSFIPGGEQYF. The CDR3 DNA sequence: TGTGCCAGCAGCTTTATCCCCGGAGGAGAGCAGTACTTC.

The CDR3 DNA sequence: TGTGCCAGCAGCACGACAGGGGCCCACTATGGCTACACCTTC. Residues: CASSTTGAHYGYTF. This chain connects TRBV5-4 to TRBJ1-2; TRBD1 matches at 8 bases. V shed 4 bases, J shed 3 bases, and the junction held 5 bases outside the gene matches. The germline V gene encodes CDR1 SGHNT and CDR2 YYREEE (reference sequence). The CDR3 extends over 14 amino acids.

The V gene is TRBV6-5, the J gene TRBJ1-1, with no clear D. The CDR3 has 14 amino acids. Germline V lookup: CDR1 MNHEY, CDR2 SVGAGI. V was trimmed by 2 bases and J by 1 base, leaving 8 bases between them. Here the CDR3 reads CASSYERRNTEAFF. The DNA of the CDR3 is TGTGCCAGCAGTTACGAGAGGAGGAACACTGAAGCTTTCTTT.

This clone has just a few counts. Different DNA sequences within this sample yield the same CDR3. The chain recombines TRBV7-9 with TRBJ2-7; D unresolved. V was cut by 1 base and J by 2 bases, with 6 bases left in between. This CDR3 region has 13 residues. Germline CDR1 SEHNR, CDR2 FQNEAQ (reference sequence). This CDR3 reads CASSLGSAYEQYF. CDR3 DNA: TGTGCCAGCAGCTTAGGGTCAGCCTACGAGCAGTACTTC.

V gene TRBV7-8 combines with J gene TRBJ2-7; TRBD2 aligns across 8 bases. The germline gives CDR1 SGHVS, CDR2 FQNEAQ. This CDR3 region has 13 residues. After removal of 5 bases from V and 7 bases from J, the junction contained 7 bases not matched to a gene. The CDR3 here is CASSASGRGEQYF. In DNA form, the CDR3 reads TGTGCCAGCAGCGCAAGCGGGAGAGGGGAGCAGTACTTC.

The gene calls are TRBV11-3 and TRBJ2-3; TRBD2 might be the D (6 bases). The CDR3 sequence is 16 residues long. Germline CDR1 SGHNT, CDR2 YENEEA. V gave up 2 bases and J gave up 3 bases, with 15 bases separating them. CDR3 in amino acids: CASSLWGGDGTDTQYF. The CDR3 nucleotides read TGTGCCAGCAGCTTATGGGGAGGAGACGGGACAGATACGCAGTATTTT.

CDR3 sequence reads: CASSFGGSSYEQYF. As DNA, the CDR3 is TGTGCCAGCAGCTTCGGCGGGAGCTCCTACGAGCAGTACTTC. The rearrangement links TRBV7-2 to TRBJ2-7; 7 bases agree with TRBD2. The germline gives CDR1 SGHTA, CDR2 FQGNSA. The V gene end was trimmed by 3 bases and the J gene end by 0 bases; junction bases not matched to a gene: 2. The CDR3 totals 14 residues.

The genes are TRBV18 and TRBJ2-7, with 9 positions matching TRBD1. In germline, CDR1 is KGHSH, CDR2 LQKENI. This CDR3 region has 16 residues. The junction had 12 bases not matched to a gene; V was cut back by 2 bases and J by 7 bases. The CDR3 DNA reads TGTGCCAGCTCACCAGTCCTCTCACAGGGGGCTGGGGAGCAGTACTTC. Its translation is CASSPVLSQGAGEQYF.

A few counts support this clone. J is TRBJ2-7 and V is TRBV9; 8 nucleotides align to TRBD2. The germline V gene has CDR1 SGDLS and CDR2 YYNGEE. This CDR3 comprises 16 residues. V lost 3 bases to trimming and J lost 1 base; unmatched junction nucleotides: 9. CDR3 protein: CASSERESGGSYEQYF. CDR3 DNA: TGTGCCAGCAGCGAGCGGGAGTCGGGCGGTTCCTACGAGCAGTACTTC.

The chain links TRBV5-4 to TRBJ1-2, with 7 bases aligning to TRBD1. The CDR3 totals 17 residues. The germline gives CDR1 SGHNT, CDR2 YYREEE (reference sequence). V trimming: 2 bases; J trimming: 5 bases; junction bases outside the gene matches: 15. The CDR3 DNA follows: TGTGCCAGCAGCTTACCGACAGGGTTAACCTCGAGTTATGGCTACACCTTC. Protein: CASSLPTGLTSSYGYTF. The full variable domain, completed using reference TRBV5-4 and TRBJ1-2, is ETGVTQSPTHLIKTRGQQVTLRCSSQSGHNTVSWYQQALGQGPQFIFQYYREEENGRGNFPPRFSGLQFPNYSSELNVNALELDDSALYLCASSLPTGLTSSYGYTFGSGTRLTVV.

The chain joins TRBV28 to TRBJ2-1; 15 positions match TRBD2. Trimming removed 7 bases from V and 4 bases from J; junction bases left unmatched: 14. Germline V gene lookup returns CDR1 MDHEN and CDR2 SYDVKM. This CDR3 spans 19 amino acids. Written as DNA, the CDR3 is TGTGCCAGCAATCCTCGCGGACTAGCGGGAGGGAGACTTTACAATGAGCAGTTCTTC. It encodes CASNPRGLAGGRLYNEQFF.

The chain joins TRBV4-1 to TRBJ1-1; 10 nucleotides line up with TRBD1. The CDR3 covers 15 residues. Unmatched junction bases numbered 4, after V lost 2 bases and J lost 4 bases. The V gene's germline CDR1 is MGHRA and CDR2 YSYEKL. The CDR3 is CASSQQTGGLTEAFF. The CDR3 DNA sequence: TGCGCCAGCAGCCAACAGACAGGGGGCCTCACTGAAGCTTTCTTT.

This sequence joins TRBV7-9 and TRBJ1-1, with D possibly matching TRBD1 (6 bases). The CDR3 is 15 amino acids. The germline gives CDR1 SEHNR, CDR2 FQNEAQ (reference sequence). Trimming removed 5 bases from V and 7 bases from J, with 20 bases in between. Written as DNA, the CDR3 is TGTGCCAGCAGCACTCGACCGGGACACCCATTTGAAGCTTTCTTT. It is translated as CASSTRPGHPFEAFF.